The 8 T cell receptor beta chains reported below all come from one sample, sequenced in a study of shared clonotypes between healthy human individuals. Using immunoSEQ multiplex PCR, the repertoire was profiled, and TCRdb retains in-frame clones only, with some absent. The table shows 150,000 to 200,000 clones, with 60% to 75% occurring only once. Source material: memory CD4+ T cells sorted from blood. The subset here: CD45RA-negative fraction. The source of these receptors is a man aged 30 to 39 in good health.

This chain links TRBV5-1 with TRBJ2-3; 8 nucleotides match TRBD1. The CDR3 is made up of 15 amino acids. Trimming removed 2 bases from V and 3 bases from J; junction bases left unmatched: 5. In germline, CDR1 is SGHRS, CDR2 YFSETQ. The CDR3 bases are TGCGCCAGCAGCTTACAGGGGGTAGGGACAGATACGCAGTATTTT. Translation gives CASSLQGVGTDTQYF. Combining the CDR3 with reference TRBV5-1 and TRBJ2-3 gives the whole variable domain KAGVTQTPRYLIKTRGQQVTLSCSPISGHRSVSWYQQTPGQGLQFLFEYFSETQRNKGNFPGRFSGRQFSNSRSEMNVSTLELGDSALYLCASSLQGVGTDTQYFGPGTRLTVL.

The chain uses TRBV7-9 and TRBJ2-7; D gene uncertain. CDR1 is SEHNR, CDR2 FQNEAQ, per germline (reference sequence). The V and J ends lost 3 bases and 3 bases respectively, with 12 bases between them. The CDR3 runs 14 residues. Written as DNA, the CDR3 is TGTGCCAGCAGCTTGACTGGGGTGTACTACGAGCAGTACTTC. This codes for CASSLTGVYYEQYF.

The genes are TRBV5-8 and TRBJ2-1; D uncertain. The V gene lost 1 base and the J gene lost 7 bases, with 9 bases spanning the gap. The germline V gene has CDR1 SGHTS and CDR2 YDEGEE. This CDR3 has 13 residues. The CDR3 DNA reads as TGTGCCAGCAGCTTGTCACCCCTTAATGAGCAGTTCTTC. Encoded protein: CASSLSPLNEQFF.

The CDR3 DNA reads TGTGCCAGCCAACTAGCGATGCCGGGCGATGAGCAGTTCTTC. Amino acids: CASQLAMPGDEQFF. The chain links TRBV18 to TRBJ2-1, with 7 bases that match TRBD2. This CDR3 has 14 residues. In germline, CDR1 is KGHSH, CDR2 LQKENI. V shed 8 bases and J 8 bases; nucleotides not matched to a gene: 12.

CDR3 DNA: TGCGCCAGCAGCTTGGCGGTCGGGGGCTACAATGAGCAGTTCTTC. Protein: CASSLAVGGYNEQFF. The chain joins TRBV5-1 to TRBJ2-1, with TRBD2 as a possible D gene (6 bases). With 0 bases removed from V and 3 bases from J, the gap between germline ends came to 10 bases. Germline lookup yields CDR1 SGHRS and CDR2 YFSETQ. The CDR3 has 15 amino acids. Full variable domain (rest looked up from reference TRBV5-1 and TRBJ2-1): KAGVTQTPRYLIKTRGQQVTLSCSPISGHRSVSWYQQTPGQGLQFLFEYFSETQRNKGNFPGRFSGRQFSNSRSEMNVSTLELGDSALYLCASSLAVGGYNEQFFGPGTRLTVL.

The rearrangement joins TRBV14 to TRBJ2-7, with D perhaps matching TRBD1 or TRBD2 (5 bases each). Trimming stripped 5 bases from V and 4 bases from J, with 15 bases between. Germline CDR1 and CDR2: SGHDN and FVKESK. The CDR3 totals 14 residues. In DNA, the CDR3 is TGTGCCAGCAGCTGGGGACCCGGACCATACGAGCAGTACTTC. It codes for CASSWGPGPYEQYF.

The sample holds a few counts of this clone. This sequence joins TRBV5-5 and TRBJ2-3, with TRBD1 identical over 11 bases. The CDR3 has 18 residues. In germline, CDR1 is SGHKS, CDR2 YYEKEE (reference sequence). The V gene end was trimmed by 2 bases and the J gene end by 0 bases; junction bases not matched to a gene: 8. The CDR3 loop is CASSLGTGGASSTDTQYF. The CDR3 nucleotides are TGTGCCAGCAGCTTAGGGACAGGGGGAGCGTCGAGCACAGATACGCAGTATTTT. The full variable domain, its missing parts supplied by reference TRBV5-5 and TRBJ2-3, is DAGVTQSPTHLIKTRGQQVTLRCSPISGHKSVSWYQQVLGQGPQFIFQYYEKEERGRGNFPDRFSARQFPNYSSELNVNALLLGDSALYLCASSLGTGGASSTDTQYFGPGTRLTVL.

This CDR3 reads CASRGTLKNTEAFF. CDR3 sequence (DNA): TGCGCCAGCAGGGGAACCTTAAAGAACACTGAAGCTTTCTTT. V usage is TRBV4-1 and J usage is TRBJ1-1; D is unresolved. Germline V gene lookup returns CDR1 MGHRA and CDR2 YSYEKL. The CDR3 sequence is 14 residues long. The V gene lost 6 bases and the J gene lost 1 base, with 12 bases spanning the gap.